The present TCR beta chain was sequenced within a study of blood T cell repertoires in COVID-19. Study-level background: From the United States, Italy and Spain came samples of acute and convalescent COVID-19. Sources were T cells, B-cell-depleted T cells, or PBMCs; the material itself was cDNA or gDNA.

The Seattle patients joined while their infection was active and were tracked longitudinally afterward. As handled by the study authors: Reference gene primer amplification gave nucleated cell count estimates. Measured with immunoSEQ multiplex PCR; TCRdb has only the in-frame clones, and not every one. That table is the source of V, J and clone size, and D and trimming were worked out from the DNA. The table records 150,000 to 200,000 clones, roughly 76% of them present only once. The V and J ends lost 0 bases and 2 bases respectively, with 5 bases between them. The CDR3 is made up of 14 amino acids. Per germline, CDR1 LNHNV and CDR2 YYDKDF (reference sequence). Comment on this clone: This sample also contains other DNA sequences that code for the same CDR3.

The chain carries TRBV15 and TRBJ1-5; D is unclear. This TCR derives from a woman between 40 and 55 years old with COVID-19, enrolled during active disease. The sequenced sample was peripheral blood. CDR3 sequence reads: CATSRDRGNQPQHF. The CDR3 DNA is TGTGCCACCAGCAGAGATCGGGGCAATCAGCCCCAGCATTTT. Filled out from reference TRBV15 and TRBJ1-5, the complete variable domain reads DAMVIQNPRYQVTQFGKPVTLSCSQTLNHNVMYWYQQKSSQAPKLLFHYYDKDFNNEADTPDNFQSRRPNTSFCFLDIRSPGLGDTAMYLCATSRDRGNQPQHFGDGTRLSIL.